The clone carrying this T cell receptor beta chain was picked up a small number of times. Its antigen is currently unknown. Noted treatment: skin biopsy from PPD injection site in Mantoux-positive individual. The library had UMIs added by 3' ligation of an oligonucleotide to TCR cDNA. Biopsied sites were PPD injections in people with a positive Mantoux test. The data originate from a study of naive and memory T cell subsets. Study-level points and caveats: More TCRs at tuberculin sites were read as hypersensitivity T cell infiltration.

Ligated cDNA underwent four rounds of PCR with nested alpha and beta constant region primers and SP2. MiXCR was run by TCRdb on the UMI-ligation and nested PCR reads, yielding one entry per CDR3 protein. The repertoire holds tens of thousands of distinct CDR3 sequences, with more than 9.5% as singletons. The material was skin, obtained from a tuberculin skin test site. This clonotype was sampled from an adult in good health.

CDR3 region: CASSYSSGGQETQYF. Here the CDR3 DNA reads TGTGCCAGCAGTTACTCTTCGGGGGGCCAAGAGACCCAGTACTTC. The rearrangement links TRBV6-5 to TRBJ2-5; 7 nucleotides agree with TRBD2. Germline values: CDR1 MNHEY, CDR2 SVGAGI. The CDR3 is made up of 15 amino acids. Unmatched junction bases numbered 2, after V lost 0 bases and J lost 1 base.